Shown below are 12 T cell receptor beta chains from a single sample sequenced in a study of T cell responses to AZD1222 COVID-19 vaccine. Assay: immunoSEQ multiplex PCR; the TCRdb copy retains only in-frame clones and omits some. This repertoire shows over 65,000 clones, 78% found once; its top ten account for 20% to 25%. The sequences come from peripheral blood, collected on day 0 of AZD1222 vaccination. All receptors come from an adult in good health.

The chain links TRBV7-2 to TRBJ1-4; 7 positions agree with TRBD1. V shed 5 bases and J 7 bases; nucleotides not matched to a gene: 13. The germline V gene has CDR1 SGHTA and CDR2 FQGNSA. This CDR3 has 16 amino acids. The DNA for the CDR3 is TGTGCCAGCAGCCACAGACAGGGTGGTTTTCGTGAAAAACTGTTTTTT. Protein product: CASSHRQGGFREKLFF.

This clone has a single count. The chain combines TRBV11-3 with TRBJ2-1; D remains ambiguous. The length of the CDR3 is 14 residues. Deletions cut 5 bases from V and 1 base from J, with 9 bases between. The germline V gene encodes CDR1 SGHNT and CDR2 YENEEA. In DNA form, the CDR3 reads TGTGCCAGCAGCCCCGGGCCGTCCTACAATGAGCAGTTCTTC. This sequence encodes CASSPGPSYNEQFF.

The V call is TRBV7-9, the J call TRBJ1-2; D is possibly TRBD1 (6 bases). V shed 3 bases and J shed 8 bases, with 10 bases lying between them. The CDR3 loop spans 12 amino acids. Germline assignment: CDR1 SEHNR and CDR2 FQNEAQ (reference sequence). In DNA, the CDR3 is TGTGCCAGCAGCTTGGGGGCAATCGGCTACACCTTC. Its translation is CASSLGAIGYTF. The full variable domain, with the rest looked up from reference TRBV7-9 and TRBJ1-2, is DTGVSQNPRHKITKRGQNVTFRCDPISEHNRLYWYRQTLGQGPEFLTYFQNEAQLEKSRLLSDRFSAERPKGSFSTLEIQRTEQGDSAMYLCASSLGAIGYTFGSGTRLTVV.

This clone showed up many times. The V call is TRBV7-8, the J call TRBJ1-1, with D unresolved. Trimming left V 2 bases short and J 3 bases short, with 13 bases between. Germline CDR1 reads SGHVS; CDR2 reads FQNEAQ. The length of the CDR3 is 15 residues. DNA of the CDR3: TGTGCCAGCAGCTTAAGCAGGATCCCCCACACTGAAGCTTTCTTT. Protein: CASSLSRIPHTEAFF.

J is TRBJ2-1 and V is TRBV27; D is undetermined. The CDR3 length is 12 residues. The germline CDR1 and CDR2 sequences are MNHEY and SMNVEV (reference sequence). The V end lost 6 bases, the J end lost 4 bases, and 7 bases lay between the germline ends. The chain's CDR3 is CASRTQYNEQFF. As DNA, the CDR3 is TGTGCCAGCAGGACACAGTACAATGAGCAGTTCTTC.

The chain recombines TRBV28 with TRBJ2-1; TRBD1 agrees at 8 bases. CDR1 MDHEN and CDR2 SYDVKM come from the germline V gene. The CDR3 extends over 13 amino acids. Trimming at V came to 8 bases and at J to 4 bases, leaving 4 bases not matched to a gene. This CDR3 is CASVQGAYNEQFF. The CDR3 coding sequence is TGTGCCAGCGTCCAGGGGGCTTACAATGAGCAGTTCTTC.

The J gene is TRBJ2-1, the V gene TRBV20-1; perhaps TRBD2 as D (7 bases). The CDR3 has 12 amino acids. In germline, CDR1 is DFQATT, CDR2 SNEGSKA (reference sequence). V shed 3 bases and J shed 8 bases, with 11 bases lying between them. CDR3 amino acids: CSASSGGDEQFF. The CDR3 nucleotides read TGCAGTGCTAGTTCGGGGGGCGATGAGCAGTTCTTC.

The J gene is TRBJ2-3, the V gene TRBV6-6, with TRBD2 matching over 9 bases. The CDR3 sequence is 16 residues long. J was trimmed by 5 bases and V by 5 bases; bases with no gene match: 11. Germline assignment: CDR1 MNHNY and CDR2 SVGAGI (reference sequence). The CDR3: CASSRYSGRVLDTQYF. Written as DNA, the CDR3 is TGTGCCAGCAGTCGATATAGCGGGAGAGTGTTAGATACGCAGTATTTT.

This chain uses TRBV10-3 with TRBJ2-5; tentatively, D is TRBD1 or TRBD2 (5 bases each). The V and J ends lost 6 bases and 5 bases respectively, with 13 bases between them. The CDR3 consists of 13 residues. From germline, CDR1 is ENHRY and CDR2 SYGVKD. This CDR3 is CAISRDLTETQYF. The CDR3 region has the DNA TGTGCCATCAGCCGGGACCTAACCGAGACCCAGTACTTC.

The genes are TRBV6-5 and TRBJ1-5; maybe TRBD1 (6 bases). The CDR3 totals 15 residues. V was trimmed by 6 bases and J by 0 bases, leaving 12 bases between them. Germline assignment: CDR1 MNHEY and CDR2 SVGAGI. The CDR3 region is CASSEGHPSNQPQHF. The DNA for the CDR3 is TGTGCCAGCAGCGAGGGACACCCTAGCAATCAGCCCCAGCATTTT.

The V and J genes are TRBV7-9 and TRBJ2-5, with 9 bases fitting TRBD1. The CDR3 is 18 residues long. V lost 2 bases, J lost 4 bases, and 14 bases stayed unmatched. The germline V gene encodes CDR1 SEHNR and CDR2 FQNEAQ (reference sequence). DNA of the CDR3: TGTGCCAGCAGCTTATCAGCCGGGACAGGGCGGCGGGCAGAGACCCAGTACTTC. Encoded protein: CASSLSAGTGRRAETQYF.

This clone was observed a handful of times. In DNA, the CDR3 is TGTGCCACCAGCAGATCTAGCGGGTACGAGCAGTACTTC. Translation: CATSRSSGYEQYF. The chain carries TRBV15 and TRBJ2-7, with 8 bases aligning to TRBD2. V lost 2 bases, J lost 4 bases, and 1 base stayed unmatched. Germline V gives CDR1 LNHNV, CDR2 YYDKDF (reference sequence). CDR3 length: 13 residues. The variable domain in full, with the rest retrieved from reference TRBV15 and TRBJ2-7, is DAMVIQNPRYQVTQFGKPVTLSCSQTLNHNVMYWYQQKSSQAPKLLFHYYDKDFNNEADTPDNFQSRRPNTSFCFLDIRSPGLGDTAMYLCATSRSSGYEQYFGPGTRLTVT.